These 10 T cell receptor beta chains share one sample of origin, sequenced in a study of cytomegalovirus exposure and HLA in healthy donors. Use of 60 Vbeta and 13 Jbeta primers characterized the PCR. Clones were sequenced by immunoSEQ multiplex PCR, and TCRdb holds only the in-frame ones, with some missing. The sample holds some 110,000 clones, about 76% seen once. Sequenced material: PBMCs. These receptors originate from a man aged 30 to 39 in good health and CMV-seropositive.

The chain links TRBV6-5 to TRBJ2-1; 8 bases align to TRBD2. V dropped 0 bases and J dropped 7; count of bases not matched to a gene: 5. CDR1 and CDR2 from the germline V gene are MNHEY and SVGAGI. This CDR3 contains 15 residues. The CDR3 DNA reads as TGTGCCAGCAGTTACTCGGGCGGGGGGTTGAATGAGCAGTTCTTC. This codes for CASSYSGGGLNEQFF.

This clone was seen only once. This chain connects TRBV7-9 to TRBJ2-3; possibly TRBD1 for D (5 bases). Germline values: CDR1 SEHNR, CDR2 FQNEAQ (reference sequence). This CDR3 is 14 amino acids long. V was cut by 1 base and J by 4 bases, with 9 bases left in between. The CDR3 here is CASSLVGPADTQYF. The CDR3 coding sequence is TGTGCCAGCAGCTTAGTGGGGCCCGCAGATACGCAGTATTTT.

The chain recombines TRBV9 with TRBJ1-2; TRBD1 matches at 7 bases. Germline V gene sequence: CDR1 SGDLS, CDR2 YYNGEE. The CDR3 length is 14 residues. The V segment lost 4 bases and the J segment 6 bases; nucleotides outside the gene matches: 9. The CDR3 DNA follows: TGTGCCAGCAGCACTAGAGGGACAGAGAATGGCTACACCTTC. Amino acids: CASSTRGTENGYTF.

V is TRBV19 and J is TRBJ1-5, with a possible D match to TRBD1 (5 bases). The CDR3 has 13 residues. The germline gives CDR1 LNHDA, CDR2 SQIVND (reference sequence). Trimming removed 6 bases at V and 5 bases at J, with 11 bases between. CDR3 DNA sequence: TGTGCCAGTAGACGAAAAGGGGATCAGCCCCAGCATTTT. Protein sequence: CASRRKGDQPQHF.

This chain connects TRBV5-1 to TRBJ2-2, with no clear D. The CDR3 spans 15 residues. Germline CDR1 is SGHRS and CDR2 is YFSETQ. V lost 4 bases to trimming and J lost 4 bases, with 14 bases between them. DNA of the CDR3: TGCGCCAGCAGCATCAGTGGTCCTGGCACCGGGGAGCTGTTTTTT. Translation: CASSISGPGTGELFF.

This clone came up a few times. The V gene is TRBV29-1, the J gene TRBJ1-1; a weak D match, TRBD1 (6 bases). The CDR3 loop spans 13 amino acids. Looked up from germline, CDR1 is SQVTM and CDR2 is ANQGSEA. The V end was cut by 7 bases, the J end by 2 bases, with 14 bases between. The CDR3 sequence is CSAVDSFNTEAFF. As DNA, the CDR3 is TGCAGCGCCGTGGACAGTTTCAACACTGAAGCTTTCTTT. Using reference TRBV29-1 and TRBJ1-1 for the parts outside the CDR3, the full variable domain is SAVISQKPSRDICQRGTSLTIQCQVDSQVTMMFWYRQQPGQSLTLIATANQGSEATYESGFVIDKFPISRPNLTFSTLTVSNMSPEDSSIYLCSAVDSFNTEAFFGQGTRLTVV.

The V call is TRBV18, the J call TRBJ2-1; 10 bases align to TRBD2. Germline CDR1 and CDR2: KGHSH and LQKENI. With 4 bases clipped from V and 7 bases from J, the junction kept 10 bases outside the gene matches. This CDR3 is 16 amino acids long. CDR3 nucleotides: TGTGCCAGCTCACTGGGACTAGCGAAGGGGAGGAATGAGCAGTTCTTC. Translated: CASSLGLAKGRNEQFF. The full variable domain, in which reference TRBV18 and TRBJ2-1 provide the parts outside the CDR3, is NAGVMQNPRHLVRRRGQEARLRCSPMKGHSHVYWYRQLPEEGLKFMVYLQKENIIDESGMPKERFSAEFPKEGPSILRIQQVVRGDSAAYFCASSLGLAKGRNEQFFGPGTRLTVL.

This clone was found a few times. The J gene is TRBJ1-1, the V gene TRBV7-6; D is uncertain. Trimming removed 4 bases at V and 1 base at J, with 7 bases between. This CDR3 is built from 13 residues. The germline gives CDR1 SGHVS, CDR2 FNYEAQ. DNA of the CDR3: TGTGCCAGCAGCTCACAGAGGAACACTGAAGCTTTCTTT. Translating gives CASSSQRNTEAFF.

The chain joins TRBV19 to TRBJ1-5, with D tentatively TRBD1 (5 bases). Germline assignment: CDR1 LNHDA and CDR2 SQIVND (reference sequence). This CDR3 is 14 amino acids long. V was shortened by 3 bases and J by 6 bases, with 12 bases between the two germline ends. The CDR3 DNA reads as TGTGCCAGTAGTATGGGAAGGGGTTCTCAGCCCCAGCATTTT. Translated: CASSMGRGSQPQHF.

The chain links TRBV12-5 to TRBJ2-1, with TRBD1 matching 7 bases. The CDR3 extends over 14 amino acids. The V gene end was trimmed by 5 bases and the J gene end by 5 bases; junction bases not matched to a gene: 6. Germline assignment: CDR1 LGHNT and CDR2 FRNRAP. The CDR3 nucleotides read TGTGCTAGTGGTACCCCGGGACAGCACAATGAGCAGTTCTTC. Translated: CASGTPGQHNEQFF.